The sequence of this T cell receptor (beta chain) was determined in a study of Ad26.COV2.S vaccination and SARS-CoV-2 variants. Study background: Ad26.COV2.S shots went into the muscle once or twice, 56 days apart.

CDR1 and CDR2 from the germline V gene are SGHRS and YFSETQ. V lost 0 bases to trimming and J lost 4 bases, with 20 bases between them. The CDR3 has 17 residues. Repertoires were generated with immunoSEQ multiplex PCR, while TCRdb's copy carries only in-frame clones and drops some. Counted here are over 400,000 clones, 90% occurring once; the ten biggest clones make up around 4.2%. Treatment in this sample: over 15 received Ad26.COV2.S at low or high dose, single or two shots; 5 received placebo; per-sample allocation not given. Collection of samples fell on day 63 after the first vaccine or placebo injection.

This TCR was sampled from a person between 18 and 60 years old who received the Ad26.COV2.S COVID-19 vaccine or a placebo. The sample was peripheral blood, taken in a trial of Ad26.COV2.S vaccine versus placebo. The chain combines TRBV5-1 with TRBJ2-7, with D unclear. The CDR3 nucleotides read TGCGCCAGCAGCTTGGGGGCAGCTGCGTTCAGCCCTTACGAGCAGTACTTC. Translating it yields CASSLGAAAFSPYEQYF.